This is a list of T cell receptor beta chains from one sample in a study of cytomegalovirus exposure and HLA in healthy donors. The data were produced by immunoSEQ multiplex PCR, yet TCRdb's version contains in-frame clones alone and is incomplete. The table shows 120,000 or so clones, with less than 75% occurring only once. The sequenced material came from PBMCs. These receptors were obtained from a woman aged 40 to 55 in good health and CMV-seronegative. Each CDR3 is given with its conserved first and last residue. D genes are given only for firm matches. Size is omitted from some rows. Given values are once, few, many or a class for expanded clones.

CDR3nt,CDR3aa,v_gene,j_gene,d_gene,abundance
TGTGCCAGTAGTATAGCCTCGGGACAGGCCTATGGCTACACCTTC,CASSIASGQAYGYTF,TRBV19,TRBJ1-2,TRBD1,NA
TGCACCAGCAGCCAAGATTGTAGCGGGACCCCCACAGATACGCAGTATTTT,CTSSQDCSGTPTDTQYF,TRBV1,TRBJ2-3,NA,NA
TGCGCCAGCAGCTCGGGAGGCCTTTTTAGCGACCGCACCTACAATGAGCAGTTCTTC,CASSSGGLFSDRTYNEQFF,TRBV5-1,TRBJ2-1,TRBD2,few
TGTGCCAGCTCACCACAGGAAGGACAGGGCTCCTACGAGCAGTACTTC,CASSPQEGQGSYEQYF,TRBV18,TRBJ2-7,TRBD1,once
TGCGCCAGCAGCTTGTCGGGGGGATACTACGAGCAGTACTTC,CASSLSGGYYEQYF,TRBV5-1,TRBJ2-7,TRBD2,NA
TGTGCCAGCAGTTCCCGACAAGGGGGTCAGAACACTGAAGCTTTCTTT,CASSSRQGGQNTEAFF,TRBV28,TRBJ1-1,NA,NA
TGTTCCAGCAGCAAAAATCCAGGGTTCAACACTGAAGCTTTCTTT,CSSSKNPGFNTEAFF,TRBV7-9,TRBJ1-1,NA,NA
TGTGCCAGCAGCTCGCCGGGACAGACGAATGGCTACACCTTC,CASSSPGQTNGYTF,TRBV5-6,TRBJ1-2,TRBD1,NA
TGTGCCAGCAGCAGGACTAGCGGAAGCCCCTACGAGCAGTACTTC,CASSRTSGSPYEQYF,TRBV28,TRBJ2-7,TRBD2,NA
TGTGCCAGCAGCCGGGGGGTCACCGTCTACGAGCAGTACTTC,CASSRGVTVYEQYF,TRBV7-8,TRBJ2-7,TRBD2,NA
TGCGCCAGCAGCTCAGCGGTACGACAAGAGACCCAGTACTTC,CASSSAVRQETQYF,TRBV5-1,TRBJ2-5,NA,NA
TGCGCCAGCAGCCCCCAAGGGGGCTATGAGACCCAGTACTTC,CASSPQGGYETQYF,TRBV4-3,TRBJ2-5,TRBD1,NA
TGCGCCAGCAGCTTGTATCTAGCGGGGTCCGGGGAGCTGTTTTTT,CASSLYLAGSGELFF,TRBV5-1,TRBJ2-2,TRBD2,once
TGTGCCAGCAGGACAGGGGGGAACACCGGGGAGCTGTTTTTT,CASRTGGNTGELFF,TRBV2,TRBJ2-2,TRBD1,NA
TGCACCAGCAGCCCCATAGCGGGGCCCCCCTCTAGCACAGATACGCAGTATTTT,CTSSPIAGPPSSTDTQYF,TRBV1,TRBJ2-3,NA,NA
TGTGCCATCAGTGAATACAGGGCGTCGGACACCGGGGAGCTGTTTTTT,CAISEYRASDTGELFF,TRBV10-3,TRBJ2-2,NA,few
TGTGCCAGCTCATCGGCGACAGCTAACACTGAAGCTTTCTTT,CASSSATANTEAFF,TRBV18,TRBJ1-1,NA,NA
TGTGCCAGCAGCATAAAGACAGGGAGAGATACGCAGTATTTT,CASSIKTGRDTQYF,TRBV7-2,TRBJ2-3,TRBD1,few
TGTGCCAGCAGCTTGGCCGAGGTCCGAGGGAGTGGAGATACGCAGTATTTT,CASSLAEVRGSGDTQYF,TRBV5-4,TRBJ2-3,NA,NA
TGTGCCAGCAGCCCATACAGGGGGCGTGGGGAGAATCAGCCCCAGCATTTT,CASSPYRGRGENQPQHF,TRBV28,TRBJ1-5,TRBD1,NA
TGCGCCAGCAGCTCCAACAACAGGGCCCTTGGCTATGGCTACACCTTC,CASSSNNRALGYGYTF,TRBV5-1,TRBJ1-2,NA,NA
TGTGCCAGCAAGGGGACAGACAATCAGCCCCAGCATTTT,CASKGTDNQPQHF,TRBV6-1,TRBJ1-5,TRBD1,NA
TGTGCCAGCAACCCGGGACAGGGGGAGAAAGAGACCCAGTACTTC,CASNPGQGEKETQYF,TRBV9,TRBJ2-5,TRBD1,NA
TGTGCCAGTAGATGGTCATACGGGACAGATACGCAGTATTTT,CASRWSYGTDTQYF,TRBV19,TRBJ2-3,NA,NA
TGTGCCAGCAGCGCCGGACAGGGAAGGTACGAGCAGTACTTC,CASSAGQGRYEQYF,TRBV11-2,TRBJ2-7,TRBD1,NA
TGTGCCAGCAGTTTAACGGGGGGTTCCTCTGGGGCCAACGTCCTGACTTTC,CASSLTGGSSGANVLTF,TRBV28,TRBJ2-6,TRBD2,NA
TGCGCCAGCAGCGCGGCAGGGCTGACCCAGTACTTC,CASSAAGLTQYF,TRBV5-1,TRBJ2-5,NA,NA
TGCAGCGCTTCTAGAAGTGGCGAAACTGGCGAGCAGTACTTC,CSASRSGETGEQYF,TRBV29-1,TRBJ2-7,NA,NA
TGTGCCAGCAGCCAGACAGGCGGTCATAGAGGCTACACCTTC,CASSQTGGHRGYTF,TRBV4-2,TRBJ1-2,NA,NA
TGTGCCAGCAGCTCTCGGACAGGCAATGAAAAACTGTTTTTT,CASSSRTGNEKLFF,TRBV9,TRBJ1-4,TRBD1,NA
TGTGCCAGCAGCTTATCATCAGGGTCCCCCCACGAGCAGTACTTC,CASSLSSGSPHEQYF,TRBV7-9,TRBJ2-7,NA,NA
TGTGCCAGCAGTTACGACGCCCCAGACAGGGGTGGCTACACCTTC,CASSYDAPDRGGYTF,TRBV6-5,TRBJ1-2,TRBD1,NA
TGTGCCAGCAGTAACCCCACCGGGGGTAGGACTGAAGCTTTCTTT,CASSNPTGGRTEAFF,TRBV28,TRBJ1-1,NA,NA
TGTGCCAGCAGCTTAGTCCAGGGTAGGATGGATACGCAGTATTTT,CASSLVQGRMDTQYF,TRBV7-9,TRBJ2-3,NA,once
TGTGCCAGCAGCCCGGGACAGGGCTATAATTCACCCCTCCACTTT,CASSPGQGYNSPLHF,TRBV5-8,TRBJ1-6,TRBD1,few
TGTGCCAGCAGCCTCCGGGACAGGCCCTACAATGAGCAGTTCTTC,CASSLRDRPYNEQFF,TRBV6-1,TRBJ2-1,TRBD1,NA
TGTGCCAGTAGTATTAGGGTTGGCGGGATGGCATCCTACGAGCAGTACTTC,CASSIRVGGMASYEQYF,TRBV19,TRBJ2-7,NA,few
TGTTGTAGCGGGCTTGGAGATACGCAGTATTTT,CCSGLGDTQYF,TRBV7-9,TRBJ2-3,TRBD2,NA
TGCGCCAGCAGCCTACTAGCGGGAGGCACAGATACGCAGTATTTT,CASSLLAGGTDTQYF,TRBV5-1,TRBJ2-3,TRBD2,NA
TGTGCCAGTACCCGCCTGGAGCGGTCAACCTACGAGCAGTACTTC,CASTRLERSTYEQYF,TRBV11-2,TRBJ2-7,NA,NA
TGTGCCAGCAGAACTACAGGGGGCTATGGCTACACCTTC,CASRTTGGYGYTF,TRBV6-1,TRBJ1-2,TRBD1,NA
TGTGCCAGCAGCTCCGTTTACGGGGGACAGCAGTACTTC,CASSSVYGGQQYF,TRBV11-3,TRBJ2-7,NA,few
TGTGCCAGCAGTGAACCGGGACTAGCGGGAGGGTCCTCCTACGAGCAGTACTTC,CASSEPGLAGGSSYEQYF,TRBV2,TRBJ2-7,TRBD2,NA
TGTGCCAGCAGTTCGACAGGGTCTAATGAAAAACTGTTTTTT,CASSSTGSNEKLFF,TRBV6-1,TRBJ1-4,TRBD1,NA
TGTGCCAGCAGCCAAGTCAGTGTAGCGGGGGGTTACAATGAGCAGTTCTTC,CASSQVSVAGGYNEQFF,TRBV4-2,TRBJ2-1,TRBD2,once
TGCGCCAGCAGCCAGACAGGGGAGTTCACAGATACGCAGTATTTT,CASSQTGEFTDTQYF,TRBV5-1,TRBJ2-3,TRBD1,NA
TGTGCCAGCAGAACCGACAGCCACTTCTATGGCTACACCTTC,CASRTDSHFYGYTF,TRBV6-5,TRBJ1-2,NA,NA
TGTGCCAGCAGTCCTCGGGACAGGGGGAACCCAAGCCATGGCTACACCTTC,CASSPRDRGNPSHGYTF,TRBV27,TRBJ1-2,TRBD1,NA
TGTGCCAGCAGTTTGGGTCCCGACAGGGGCCACGAGCAGTACTTC,CASSLGPDRGHEQYF,TRBV6-1,TRBJ2-7,TRBD1,few
TGTGCCAGCAGCCAAGCGAGACTAGCGGGGGCCAGCACAGATACGCAGTATTTT,CASSQARLAGASTDTQYF,TRBV4-2,TRBJ2-3,TRBD2,NA